The present entry profiles one T cell receptor beta chain with its context. Authors' methods: How many nucleated cells were present was estimated from reference gene primer amplification. Method: immunoSEQ multiplex PCR; TCRdb's copy keeps in-frame clones and lacks some. V, J and clone size reflect that table, while D and trimming were determined from the DNA. The sample lists approximately 150,000 clones, 65% to 85% occurring once. The participants were between about 18 and 90 years old and came from under 25 US areas. Participants' own reports of clinical history determined their cohort assignment. A PCR-confirmed or clinician-diagnosed COVID-19 case had contacted exposed participants within 2 weeks of entry. These data come from a study of blood T cell repertoires in COVID-19. The CDR3 extends over 16 amino acids. The V gene lost 0 bases and the J gene lost 2 bases, with 12 bases spanning the gap. Per the germline V gene, CDR1 is SGHRS and CDR2 is YFSETQ.

Input material: PBMCs or T cells enriched from blood (not recorded which). The V call is TRBV5-1, the J call TRBJ2-1; D call uncertain. This receptor was taken from a man between 65 and 85 years old who had been exposed to COVID-19. Here the CDR3 DNA reads TGCGCCAGCAGCTTGGATCTGGCGGTAACCTACAATGAGCAGTTCTTC. It encodes CASSLDLAVTYNEQFF.